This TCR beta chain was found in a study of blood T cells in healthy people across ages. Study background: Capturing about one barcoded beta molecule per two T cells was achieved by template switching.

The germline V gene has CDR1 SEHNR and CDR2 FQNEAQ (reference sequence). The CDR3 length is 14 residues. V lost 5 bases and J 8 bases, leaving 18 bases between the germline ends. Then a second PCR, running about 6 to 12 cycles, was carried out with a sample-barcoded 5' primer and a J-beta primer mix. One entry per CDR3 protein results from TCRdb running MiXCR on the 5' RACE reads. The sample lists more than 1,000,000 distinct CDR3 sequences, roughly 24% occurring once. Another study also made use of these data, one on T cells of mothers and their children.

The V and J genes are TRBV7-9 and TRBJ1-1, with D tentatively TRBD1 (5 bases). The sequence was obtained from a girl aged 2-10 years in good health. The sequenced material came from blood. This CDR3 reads CASSPGTSRGEAFF. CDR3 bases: TGTGCCAGCAGCCCCGGGACCTCTCGGGGAGAAGCTTTCTTT.